This T cell receptor beta chain was profiled in a study of blood T cell dynamics during melanoma immunotherapy. Germline CDR1 and CDR2: GTSNPN and SVGIG (reference sequence). Trimming removed 4 bases from V and 7 bases from J, with 17 bases in between. This CDR3 has 13 residues. Stated time point: week 3, after first cycle of checkpoint inhibitor. Sequencing was performed with immunoSEQ multiplex PCR; in TCRdb, only in-frame clones are kept and a portion is missing. In the table there are approximately 17,000 clones, nearly 90% of which are singletons. The gene calls are TRBV30 and TRBJ2-7; D perhaps matches TRBD2 (5 bases). The sequence came from a human donor with melanoma. The material sequenced was blood, taken from a patient treated with checkpoint blockade. CDR3 in DNA: TGTGCCTGGAATGGCTTCACCCCGGGGGAGCAGTACTTC. Translated, it gives CAWNGFTPGEQYF.